This entry is about one T cell receptor (beta chain). The data were taken from a study of blood T cell repertoires in COVID-19. The germline CDR1 and CDR2 sequences are MNHEY and SVGAGI. This CDR3 contains 13 residues. V dropped 6 bases and J dropped 11; count of bases not matched to a gene: 7. Per the study methods: Cell counts per sample came from amplifying reference gene primers. Clones were sequenced by immunoSEQ multiplex PCR, and TCRdb holds only the in-frame ones, with some missing. V and J calls and clone size are as listed in that table; D and trimming were resolved from the DNA. The sample records over 35,000 clones, around nine tenths being singletons.

This sequence joins TRBV6-5 and TRBJ1-1; TRBD1 aligns across 12 bases. The material sequenced was peripheral blood. This receptor was identified in a human donor in a cohort sampled during active COVID-19. CDR3 sequence reads: CASRGTGGVVAFF. DNA of the CDR3: TGTGCCAGCAGGGGGACAGGGGGCGTTGTGGCTTTCTTT.